Here is one T cell receptor (beta chain) with its context. As yet, its antigen is unknown. The same CDR3 arises from other DNA sequences in this sample as well. With 3 bases removed from V and 0 bases from J, the gap between germline ends came to 7 bases. Looked up from germline, CDR1 is SGHTA and CDR2 is FQGTGA. The CDR3 is 14 residues long. The data belong to a study of cytomegalovirus exposure and HLA in healthy donors. This PCR relied on a set of 60 Vbeta primers and 13 Jbeta primers. The method was immunoSEQ multiplex PCR; TCRdb's version includes in-frame clones alone and lacks a portion of them. The data show approximately 140,000 clones, 60% to 80% seen once. These donors counted as nominally healthy when sampled, but unrecorded immune exposures were likely. General observations from the study: In a later analysis, specific HLA alleles were associated with 15,000 or so TCR beta sequences at a 0.05 false discovery rate. It was shown in a later analysis that HLA-associated TCR beta chains were more clonally expanded than other, equally common chains.

The rearrangement uses TRBV7-3 and TRBJ2-3, with D perhaps matching TRBD1 (6 bases). The sample comprised PBMCs. The TCR sequence derives from a man aged 18 to 30 in good health and CMV-seronegative. The CDR3 DNA is TGTGCCAGCAGCTTGGACAGTAGCACAGATACGCAGTATTTT. Its protein product is CASSLDSSTDTQYF.